The 23 T cell receptor beta chains listed next were all sequenced from one sample in a study of technical replicates of blood from several donors. Profiling relied on immunoSEQ multiplex PCR, and the TCRdb table lists in-frame clones only, not all of them. The data contain about 75,000 clones, 95% to 98% of them singletons. The specimen sequenced was T cells isolated from PBMCs. The receptors come from a human donor in good health.

CDR3 in DNA: TGTGCCAGCAGCTCTTTTAAGAGGAATAGCAATCAGCCCCAGCATTTT. Amino acid sequence: CASSSFKRNSNQPQHF. The V and J genes are TRBV7-9 and TRBJ1-5; no clear D gene. V was shortened by 4 bases and J by 0 bases, with 13 bases between the two germline ends. The CDR3 covers 16 residues. Germline loops: CDR1 SEHNR, CDR2 FQNEAQ (reference sequence).

CDR3 nucleotides: TGCAGCGTTGAATTAGGACAGGCCAAAAACATTCAGTACTTC. Translated: CSVELGQAKNIQYF. This chain links TRBV29-1 with TRBJ2-4, with TRBD1 as a possible D gene (6 bases). The germline CDR1 and CDR2 sequences are SQVTM and ANQGSEA. This CDR3 contains 14 residues. V lost 2 bases and J 1 base, leaving 9 bases between the germline ends. Looking up the rest from reference TRBV29-1 and TRBJ2-4 gives the full variable domain: SAVISQKPSRDICQRGTSLTIQCQVDSQVTMMFWYRQQPGQSLTLIATANQGSEATYESGFVIDKFPISRPNLTFSTLTVSNMSPEDSSIYLCSVELGQAKNIQYFGAGTRLSVL.

CDR3 amino acids: CASSDVRQAEAFF. The CDR3 region has the DNA TGTGCCAGCAGTGATGTTCGACAGGCTGAAGCTTTCTTT. This chain links TRBV6-1 with TRBJ1-1, with D tentatively TRBD1 (6 bases). There are 13 residues in the CDR3. V lost 3 bases and J lost 6, with 11 bases in between. Germline values: CDR1 MNHNS, CDR2 SASEGT.

The chain couples TRBV30 to TRBJ1-2; D not resolved. V gave up 7 bases and J gave up 7 bases, with 10 bases separating them. Germline-derived CDR1 and CDR2 are GTSNPN and SVGIG (reference sequence). CDR3 length: 10 residues. CDR3 sequence: CAFYSTGYTF. In DNA, the CDR3 is TGTGCCTTCTACTCCACTGGCTACACCTTC.

DNA for the CDR3: TGCGCCAGCAGCTTTAGCGGGGGTAAAGAGACCCAGTACTTC. Translation: CASSFSGGKETQYF. This chain connects TRBV5-1 to TRBJ2-5, with 9 bases fitting TRBD2. V lost 2 bases and J lost 3; bases outside the gene matches: 2. This CDR3 has 14 residues. Germline V lookup: CDR1 SGHRS, CDR2 YFSETQ.

This sequence joins TRBV6-5 and TRBJ2-1; 7 bases are a match to TRBD2. The junction had 6 bases not matched to a gene; V was cut back by 6 bases and J by 7 bases. CDR1 is MNHEY, CDR2 SVGAGI, per germline. This CDR3 region has 13 residues. The DNA for the CDR3 is TGTGCCAGCAGACCGGGGGGAAAGAATGAGCAGTTCTTC. Protein: CASRPGGKNEQFF.

The chain carries TRBV11-3 and TRBJ2-1, with D possibly matching TRBD1 (5 bases). V dropped 5 bases and J dropped 4 bases, with 21 bases sitting between them. From germline, CDR1 is SGHNT and CDR2 YENEEA. CDR3 length: 17 amino acids. CDR3 protein: CASSPHVQGAVYNEQFF. CDR3 bases: TGTGCCAGCAGCCCGCACGTTCAGGGTGCCGTGTACAATGAGCAGTTCTTC. Complete variable domain (other parts from reference TRBV11-3 and TRBJ2-1): EAGVVQSPRYKIIEKKQPVAFWCNPISGHNTLYWYLQNLGQGPELLIRYENEEAVDDSQLPKDRFSAERLKGVDSTLKIQPAELGDSAVYLCASSPHVQGAVYNEQFFGPGTRLTVL.

In its sample, this clone was seen once. V and J are TRBV5-1 and TRBJ2-6, with 8 bases lining up with TRBD1. Germline-derived CDR1 and CDR2 are SGHRS and YFSETQ. The CDR3 is 17 amino acids. The J segment lost 2 bases and the V segment lost 4 bases, leaving 8 bases of the junction unmatched. CDR3 amino acids: CASSLGQDPAGANVLTF. The CDR3 DNA reads as TGCGCCAGCAGCCTGGGACAGGATCCCGCTGGGGCCAACGTCCTGACTTTC.

The rearrangement uses TRBV18 and TRBJ2-2, with a possible D match to TRBD2 (6 bases). Germline V gene lookup returns CDR1 KGHSH and CDR2 LQKENI. V was clipped by 4 bases and J by 4 bases, with 7 bases between them. The CDR3 runs 13 residues. The CDR3 nucleotides are TGTGCCAGCTCACGGGACTTCACCGGGGAGCTGTTTTTT. It specifies CASSRDFTGELFF.

The chain links TRBV5-6 to TRBJ1-5; no clear D. This CDR3 has 17 residues. V dropped 2 bases and J dropped 7 bases, with 22 bases sitting between them. The germline CDR1 and CDR2 sequences are SGHDT and YYEEEE. CDR3 loop: CASSFLGRWVEHQPQHF. CDR3 bases: TGTGCCAGCAGCTTTTTGGGCCGCTGGGTCGAGCACCAGCCCCAGCATTTT.

J is TRBJ1-2 and V is TRBV6-5; 10 bases fit TRBD1. Germline V gives CDR1 MNHEY, CDR2 SVGAGI. CDR3 size: 13 residues. V was clipped by 6 bases and J by 8 bases; unmatched bases: 6. The CDR3 nucleotides read TGTGCCAGCAGCTTGACAGGGGGCTTAGGCTACACCTTC. It encodes CASSLTGGLGYTF.

V and J are TRBV9 and TRBJ1-5; TRBD1 is a possible D gene (6 bases). The V gene's germline CDR1 is SGDLS and CDR2 YYNGEE. The CDR3 spans 15 residues. With 3 bases removed from V and 2 bases from J, the gap between germline ends came to 12 bases. CDR3 coding DNA: TGTGCCAGCAGCGGCGACCACAGGGGCAATCAGCCCCAGCATTTT. Its protein is CASSGDHRGNQPQHF.

The chain recombines TRBV6-5 with TRBJ1-1; the D gene is possibly TRBD1 (6 bases). This CDR3 is built from 14 residues. Germline assignment: CDR1 MNHEY and CDR2 SVGAGI. With 6 bases removed from V and 7 bases from J, the gap between germline ends came to 18 bases. DNA of the CDR3: TGTGCCAGCAGGAGAGGGGGGGCTTACGATGAAGCTTTCTTT. Translating it yields CASRRGGAYDEAFF.

V gene TRBV5-6 combines with J gene TRBJ2-7; TRBD1 agrees at 8 bases. CDR3 length: 13 amino acids. Germline CDR1 reads SGHDT; CDR2 reads YYEEEE. Germline trimming cut 3 bases from V and 4 bases from J; bases unmatched to any gene: 3. CDR3 DNA sequence: TGTGCCAGCAGCTCCTGGGACAGGTACGAGCAGTACTTC. This translates into CASSSWDRYEQYF.

The chain joins TRBV4-1 to TRBJ1-6, with TRBD1 as a possible D gene (5 bases). Germline-derived CDR1 and CDR2 are MGHRA and YSYEKL. The CDR3 consists of 17 residues. The ends were cut back, 5 bases at V and 9 bases at J, with 23 bases in the middle. The CDR3 region has the DNA TGCGCCAGCAGCGAAGCTCCGGCGGGGGGTCCGCCTTCACCCCTCCACTTT. The encoded protein is CASSEAPAGGPPSPLHF.

The CDR3 loop is CASSENGGNTIYF. In nucleotides, the CDR3 is TGTGCCAGCAGTGAAAACGGGGGAAACACCATATATTTT. The chain uses TRBV2 and TRBJ1-3; no reliable D call. Trimming pared 2 bases from V and 4 bases from J, leaving 6 bases between. Germline-derived CDR1 and CDR2 are SNHLY and FYNNEI. The CDR3 covers 13 residues.

The J gene is TRBJ2-7, the V gene TRBV11-1; 9 positions agree with TRBD1. The CDR3 has 15 amino acids. CDR1 and CDR2 from the germline V gene are SGHAT and FQDESV (reference sequence). Losses at the gene ends were 5 bases for V and 6 bases for J; bases not matched to a gene: 11. The CDR3 spells CASSLAGQGSLEQYF. The CDR3 nucleotides read TGTGCCAGCAGCCTGGCGGGACAGGGTTCGCTCGAGCAGTACTTC.

The J gene is TRBJ2-7, the V gene TRBV4-1, with a tentative D call TRBD2 (6 bases). Germline CDR1 is MGHRA and CDR2 is YSYEKL. The V and J ends lost 0 bases and 3 bases respectively, with 18 bases between them. This CDR3 is 17 amino acids long. DNA for the CDR3: TGCGCCAGCAGCCAAGATACTTTGGGGGGAAGACGCTACGAGCAGTACTTC. As protein: CASSQDTLGGRRYEQYF.

V usage is TRBV27 and J usage is TRBJ2-7; 7 bases map to TRBD2. Trimming removed 3 bases from V and 3 bases from J; junction bases left unmatched: 14. In germline, CDR1 is MNHEY, CDR2 SMNVEV (reference sequence). The CDR3 totals 17 residues. DNA of the CDR3: TGTGCCAGCAGTTTGAGCGGGGAGGGTCGTAGGTACTACGAGCAGTACTTC. As protein: CASSLSGEGRRYYEQYF.

The chain employs TRBV11-3 and TRBJ1-1; no reliable D call. Between the trimmed V and J ends, which lost 7 bases and 7 bases, there was a span of 13 bases. This CDR3 is 12 amino acids long. Germline-derived CDR1 and CDR2 are SGHNT and YENEEA. The CDR3 DNA follows: TGTGCCAGCAACTCCTTAGCCGGTGAAGCTTTCTTT. Protein sequence: CASNSLAGEAFF.

This chain joins TRBV4-1 and TRBJ2-5; D is unclear. The CDR3 is made up of 13 amino acids. Germline V gives CDR1 MGHRA, CDR2 YSYEKL. The germline V and J ends were trimmed by 5 bases and 2 bases, with 9 bases remaining between them. CDR3 sequence (DNA): TGCGCCAGCAGCAGACCGGGTCAAGAGACCCAGTACTTC. This translates into CASSRPGQETQYF.

This rearrangement joins TRBV5-1 to TRBJ1-6, with 7 nucleotides matching TRBD1. Germline V CDR1 and CDR2: SGHRS, YFSETQ. There are 13 residues in the CDR3. With 6 bases clipped from V and 8 bases from J, the junction kept 5 bases outside the gene matches. Written as DNA, the CDR3 is TGCGCCAGCAAGACAGGGACCGATTCACCCCTCCACTTT. It specifies CASKTGTDSPLHF.

V usage is TRBV4-1 and J usage is TRBJ1-5; TRBD1 matches at 11 bases. This CDR3 spans 19 amino acids. V lost 1 base and J lost 3; bases outside the gene matches: 11. Looked up from germline, CDR1 is MGHRA and CDR2 is YSYEKL. The CDR3 sequence is CASSQVWTGGEGVNQPQHF. The CDR3 nucleotides are TGCGCCAGCAGCCAAGTATGGACAGGGGGCGAGGGAGTCAATCAGCCCCAGCATTTT.